This is a list of T cell receptor beta chains from one sample in a study of response to subunit inactivated influenza vaccine. From the RT-PCR reads, TCRdb called clonotypes with MiXCR, one entry per CDR3 protein. The sample lists 700,000 to 900,000 distinct CDR3 sequences; around 20% were seen once. Source: PBMCs from blood, taken around 5 days after vaccination. The receptors derive from a man between 50 and 59 years old who received an inactivated influenza vaccine. The CDR3 runs from the conserved cysteine through the conserved F or W. Size is stated for part of the rows, as once, few or many counts, or as a class when the clone is expanded.

size	V	CDR3
few	TRBV20-1	CSARKTGKSEAFF
-	TRBV6-1	CASLRSYEQFF
few	TRBV20-1	CSARDPRAGQPQHF
few	TRBV18	CASSPVGEQFF
-	TRBV7-2	CASSSASSKNIQYF
few	TRBV12-3/TRBV12-4	CASSSQAAGRGYGYTF
once	TRBV27	CASGTRVRYEQYF
-	TRBV20-1	CSARDPHRTSLGEQYF
-	TRBV7-2	CASSSRGLANEKLFF
-	TRBV20-1	CSARDRVRSATNYGYTF
once	TRBV27	CASSLFRGGEQYF
-	TRBV20-1	CSAREWSGPVADTQYF
-	TRBV7-9	CASSLGHLLSGANVLTF
few	TRBV4-1	CASSQDLLGTGSSYEQYF
-	TRBV9	CASSVFGVTRGTDTQYF
few	TRBV20-1	CSGRQGAQETQYF
many	TRBV5-5	CASSLWGTDTQYF
few	TRBV28	CASSPAGDGVMEAFF
few	TRBV24-1	CATSDSGTNYGYTF
few	TRBV20-1	CSAAPGQFYEQYF
many	TRBV4-1	CASSQLTGGADTQYF
few	TRBV7-9	CASSFFRADNYGYTF
-	TRBV4-3	CASSQDVGQGYYGYTF
-	TRBV7-9	CASSWQANTGELFF
few	TRBV18	CASSQGNARETQYF
-	TRBV10-3	CASQYGTSGTDTQYF
few	TRBV7-9	CASSRQNNEQFF
few	TRBV10-3	CAISTGTGGFNTGELFF
few	TRBV28	CASSPTAGGLSYEQYF
-	TRBV29-1	CSVGLDRGTGELFF
many	TRBV29-1	CSVVVPSGGELFF
-	TRBV6-1	CASPPPMNTEAFF
-	TRBV5-1	CASSFQGKTQYF
few	TRBV20-1	CSARDGGGSGNTIYF
-	TRBV20-1	CSARARGGTYNEQFF
-	TRBV12-3/TRBV12-4	CASSFPLAGGRGNEQFF
few	TRBV7-9	CASSLVRILATEAFF
few	TRBV20-1	CSARVWERKSTDTQYF
-	TRBV9	CASSATMGAKGYTF
-	TRBV4-3	CASSQAGTSGNPYEQYF
many	TRBV20-1	CRLERIEQGFKAFF
many	TRBV20-1	CSAKTGQSGELFF
-	TRBV12-3/TRBV12-4	CASSSSGRATGELFF
few	TRBV10-3	CATVEATGDTQYF
few	TRBV20-1	CSQSGASYNEQFF
few	TRBV12-3/TRBV12-4	CASSFPLGADLTGELFF
few	TRBV27	CASSLSQGATGELFF
few	TRBV6-5	CASSDRVYGYTF
-	TRBV6-5	CASSSPSGLGEQYF
-	TRBV9	CASSVGLLDYEQYF
few	TRBV12-5	CASGLVLASGRKHDTQYF
-	TRBV7-9	CASSLEERGKQFF
few	TRBV6-2/TRBV6-3	CASSPAGEVYNEQFF